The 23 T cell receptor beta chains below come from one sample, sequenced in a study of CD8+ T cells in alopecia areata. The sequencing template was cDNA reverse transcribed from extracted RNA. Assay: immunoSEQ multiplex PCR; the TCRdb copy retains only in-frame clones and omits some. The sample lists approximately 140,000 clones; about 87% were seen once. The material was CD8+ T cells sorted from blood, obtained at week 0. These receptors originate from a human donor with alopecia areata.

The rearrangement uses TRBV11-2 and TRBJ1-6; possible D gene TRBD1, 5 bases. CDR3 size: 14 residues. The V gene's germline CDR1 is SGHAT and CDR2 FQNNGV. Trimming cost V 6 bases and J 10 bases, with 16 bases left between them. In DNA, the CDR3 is TGTGCCAGCAGGTGGACCGCCCGGGGGTCACCCCTCCACTTT. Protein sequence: CASRWTARGSPLHF.

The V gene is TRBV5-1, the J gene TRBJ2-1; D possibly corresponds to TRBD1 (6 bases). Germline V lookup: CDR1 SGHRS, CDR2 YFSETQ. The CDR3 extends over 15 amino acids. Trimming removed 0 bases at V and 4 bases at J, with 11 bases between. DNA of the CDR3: TGCGCCAGCAGCTTGGCGGCAGGGGAATACAATGAGCAGTTCTTC. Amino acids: CASSLAAGEYNEQFF.

DNA for the CDR3: TGTGCCTGGAGTGTACCGGGGATCTACGAGCAGTACTTC. Its protein is CAWSVPGIYEQYF. The V and J genes are TRBV30 and TRBJ2-5; a weak D match, TRBD2 (5 bases). TRBJ2-7 explains the end of the DNA better; the J call may be wrong. Per germline, CDR1 GTSNPN and CDR2 SVGIG (reference sequence). The CDR3 is made up of 13 amino acids.

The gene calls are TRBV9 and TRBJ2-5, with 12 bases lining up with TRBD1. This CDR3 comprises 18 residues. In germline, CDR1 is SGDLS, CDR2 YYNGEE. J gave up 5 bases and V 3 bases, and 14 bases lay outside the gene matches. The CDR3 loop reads CASSARGTGGTLQETQYF. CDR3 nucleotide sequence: TGTGCCAGCAGCGCGCGGGGGACAGGGGGCACCCTCCAGGAGACCCAGTACTTC.

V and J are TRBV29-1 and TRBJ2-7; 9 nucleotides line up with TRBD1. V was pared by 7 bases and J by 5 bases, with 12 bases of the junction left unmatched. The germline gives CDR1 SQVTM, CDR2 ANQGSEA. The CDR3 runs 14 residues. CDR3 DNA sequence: TGCAGCGGTCGAACCGGGACAGGGATCGACGAGCAGTACTTC. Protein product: CSGRTGTGIDEQYF.

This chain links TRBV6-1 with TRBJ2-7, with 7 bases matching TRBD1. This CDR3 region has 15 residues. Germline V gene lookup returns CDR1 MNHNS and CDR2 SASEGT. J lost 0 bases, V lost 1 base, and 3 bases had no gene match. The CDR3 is CASSEEGASSYEQYF. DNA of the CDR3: TGTGCCAGCAGTGAAGAGGGGGCCTCCTCCTACGAGCAGTACTTC.

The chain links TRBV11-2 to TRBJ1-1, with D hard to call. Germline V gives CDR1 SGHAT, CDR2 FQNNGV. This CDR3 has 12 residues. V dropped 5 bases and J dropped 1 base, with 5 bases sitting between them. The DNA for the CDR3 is TGTGCCAGCAGCGTAGGGAACACTGAAGCTTTCTTT. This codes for CASSVGNTEAFF.

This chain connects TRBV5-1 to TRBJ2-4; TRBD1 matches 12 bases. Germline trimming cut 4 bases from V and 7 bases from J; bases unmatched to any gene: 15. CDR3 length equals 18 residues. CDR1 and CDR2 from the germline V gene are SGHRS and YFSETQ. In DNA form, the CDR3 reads TGCGCCAGCAGCCGTGGGACAGGGGGCGTCAGGTATCGGAACATTCAGTACTTC. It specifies CASSRGTGGVRYRNIQYF.

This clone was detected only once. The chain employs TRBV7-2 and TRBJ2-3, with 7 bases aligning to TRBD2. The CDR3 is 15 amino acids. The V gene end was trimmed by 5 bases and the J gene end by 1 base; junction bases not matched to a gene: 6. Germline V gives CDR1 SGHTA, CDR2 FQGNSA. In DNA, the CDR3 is TGTGCCAGCAGCGACGGCGGGAGTGGCACAGATACGCAGTATTTT. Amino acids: CASSDGGSGTDTQYF.

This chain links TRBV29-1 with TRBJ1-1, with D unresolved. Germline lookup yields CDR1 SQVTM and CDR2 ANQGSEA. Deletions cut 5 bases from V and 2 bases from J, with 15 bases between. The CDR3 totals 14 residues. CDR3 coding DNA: TGCAGCGTTCCGAGCCGGGGAGTAAACACTGAAGCTTTCTTT. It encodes CSVPSRGVNTEAFF.

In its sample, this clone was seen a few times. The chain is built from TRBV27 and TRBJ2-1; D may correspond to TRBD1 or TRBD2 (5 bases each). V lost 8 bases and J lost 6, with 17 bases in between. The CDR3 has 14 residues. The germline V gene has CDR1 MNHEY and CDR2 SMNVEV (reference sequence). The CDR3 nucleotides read TGTGCCAGCCGACCCCTCACGGGGCTCAATGAGCAGTTCTTC. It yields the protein CASRPLTGLNEQFF.

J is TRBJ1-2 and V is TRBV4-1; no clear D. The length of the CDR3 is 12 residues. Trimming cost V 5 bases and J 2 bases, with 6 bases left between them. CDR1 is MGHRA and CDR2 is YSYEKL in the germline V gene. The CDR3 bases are TGCGCCAGCAGCGCAGAGAACTATGGCTACACCTTC. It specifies CASSAENYGYTF.

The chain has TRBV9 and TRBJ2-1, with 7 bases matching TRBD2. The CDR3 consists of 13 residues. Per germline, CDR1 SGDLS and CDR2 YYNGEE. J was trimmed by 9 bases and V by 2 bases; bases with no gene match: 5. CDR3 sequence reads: CASSVGLESEQFF. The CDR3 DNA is TGTGCCAGCAGCGTTGGACTAGAGAGTGAGCAGTTCTTC.

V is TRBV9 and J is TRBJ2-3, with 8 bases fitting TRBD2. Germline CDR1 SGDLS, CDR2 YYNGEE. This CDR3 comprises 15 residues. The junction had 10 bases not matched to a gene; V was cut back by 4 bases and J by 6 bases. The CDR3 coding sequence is TGTGCCAGCAGCCCCTTTCGGGAGGGAGCCGATACGCAGTATTTT. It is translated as CASSPFREGADTQYF.

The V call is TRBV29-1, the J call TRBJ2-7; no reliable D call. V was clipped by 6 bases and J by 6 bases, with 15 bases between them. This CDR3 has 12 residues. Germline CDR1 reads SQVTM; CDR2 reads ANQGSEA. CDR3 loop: CSVTRYVGEQYF. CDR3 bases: TGCAGCGTCACGCGGTATGTAGGCGAGCAGTACTTC.

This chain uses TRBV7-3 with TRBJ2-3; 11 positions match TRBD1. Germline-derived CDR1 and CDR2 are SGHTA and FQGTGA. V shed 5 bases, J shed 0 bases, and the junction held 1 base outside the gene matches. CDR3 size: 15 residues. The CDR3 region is CASSRTGGSTDTQYF. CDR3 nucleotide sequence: TGTGCCAGCAGCCGGACAGGGGGCAGCACAGATACGCAGTATTTT.

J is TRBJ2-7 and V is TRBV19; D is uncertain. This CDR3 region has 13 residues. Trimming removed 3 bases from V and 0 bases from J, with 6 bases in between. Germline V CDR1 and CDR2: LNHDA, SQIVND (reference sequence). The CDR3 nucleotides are TGTGCCAGTAGTATGACGAGCTCCTACGAGCAGTACTTC. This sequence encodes CASSMTSSYEQYF.

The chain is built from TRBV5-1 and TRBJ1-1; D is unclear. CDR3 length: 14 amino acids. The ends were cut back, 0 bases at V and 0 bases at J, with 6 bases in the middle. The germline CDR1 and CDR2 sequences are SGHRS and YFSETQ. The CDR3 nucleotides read TGCGCCAGCAGCTTGGAGGGCATGAACACTGAAGCTTTCTTT. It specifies CASSLEGMNTEAFF. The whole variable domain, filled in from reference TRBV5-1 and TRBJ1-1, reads KAGVTQTPRYLIKTRGQQVTLSCSPISGHRSVSWYQQTPGQGLQFLFEYFSETQRNKGNFPGRFSGRQFSNSRSEMNVSTLELGDSALYLCASSLEGMNTEAFFGQGTRLTVV.

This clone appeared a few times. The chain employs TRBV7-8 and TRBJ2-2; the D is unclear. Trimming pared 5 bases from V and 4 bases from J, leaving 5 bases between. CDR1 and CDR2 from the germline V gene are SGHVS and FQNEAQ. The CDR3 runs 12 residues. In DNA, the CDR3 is TGTGCCAGCAGCCTACGCACCGGGGAGCTGTTTTTT. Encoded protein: CASSLRTGELFF.

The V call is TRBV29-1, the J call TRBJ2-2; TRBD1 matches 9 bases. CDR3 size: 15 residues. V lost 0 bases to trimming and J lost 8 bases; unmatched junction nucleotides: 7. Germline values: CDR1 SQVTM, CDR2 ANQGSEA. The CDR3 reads CSVEERDREVGELFF. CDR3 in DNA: TGCAGCGTTGAAGAGAGGGACAGGGAAGTGGGGGAGCTGTTTTTT.

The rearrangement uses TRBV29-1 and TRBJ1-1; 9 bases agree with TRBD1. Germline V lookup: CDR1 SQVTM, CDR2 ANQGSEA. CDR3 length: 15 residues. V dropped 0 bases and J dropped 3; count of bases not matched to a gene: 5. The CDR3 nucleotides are TGCAGCGTTGAAGATACAGGGGGCCGGGACACTGAAGCTTTCTTT. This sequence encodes CSVEDTGGRDTEAFF.

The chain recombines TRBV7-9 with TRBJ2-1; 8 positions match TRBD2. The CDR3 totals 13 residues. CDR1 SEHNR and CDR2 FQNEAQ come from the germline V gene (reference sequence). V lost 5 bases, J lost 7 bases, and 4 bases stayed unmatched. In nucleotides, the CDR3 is TGTGCCAGCAGCCTCGGGGGGGAGAATGAGCAGTTCTTC. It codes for CASSLGGENEQFF.

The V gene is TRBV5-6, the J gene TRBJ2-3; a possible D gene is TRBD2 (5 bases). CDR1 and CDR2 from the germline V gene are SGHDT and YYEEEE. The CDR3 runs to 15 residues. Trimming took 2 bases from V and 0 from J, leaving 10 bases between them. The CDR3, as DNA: TGTGCCAGCAGCTTAGCGGCTACGAGCACAGATACGCAGTATTTT. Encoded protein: CASSLAATSTDTQYF.